The T cell receptor (beta chain) described here comes from a study of persistence of HIV-infected CD4 T cells. Between the trimmed V and J ends, which lost 1 base and 3 bases, there was a span of 6 bases. The CDR3 length is 14 residues. Germline-derived CDR1 and CDR2 are MNHEY and SMNVEV (reference sequence). An overlapping HIV-1 Gag peptide pool stimulated these cells at about 1 ug/peptide/mL. CD40L-negative CD69-negative CD45RO-high memory CD4+ T cells were sorted as populations depleted of antigen-responding cells. A remark on this clone: Its matching antigen is unknown.

Sequencing used immunoSEQ version 4 in survey mode. Method: immunoSEQ multiplex PCR; TCRdb's copy keeps in-frame clones and lacks some. The sample shows approximately 39,000 clones, around 86% of them seen only once. This chain links TRBV27 with TRBJ2-2; no reliable D call. The sequences come from cultured CD4+ T cells from PBMCs, collected from a patient who received antiretroviral therapy. The sequence was obtained from an adult with HIV. The donor label of this sample is uncertain. The DNA for the CDR3 is TGTGCCAGCAGTTTATTACAGCACACCGGGGAGCTGTTTTTT. Encoded protein: CASSLLQHTGELFF.